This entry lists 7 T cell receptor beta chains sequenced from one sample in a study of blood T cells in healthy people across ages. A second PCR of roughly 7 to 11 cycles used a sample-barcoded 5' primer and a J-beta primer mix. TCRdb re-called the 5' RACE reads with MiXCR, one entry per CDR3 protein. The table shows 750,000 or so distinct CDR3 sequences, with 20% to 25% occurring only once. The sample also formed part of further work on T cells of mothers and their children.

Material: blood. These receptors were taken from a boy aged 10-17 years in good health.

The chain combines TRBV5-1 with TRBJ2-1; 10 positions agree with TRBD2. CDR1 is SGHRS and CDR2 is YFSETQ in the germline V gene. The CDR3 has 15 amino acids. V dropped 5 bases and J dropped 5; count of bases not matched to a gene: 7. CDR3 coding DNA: TGCGCCAGCAGTCCTACTAGCGGGAAGAACAATGAGCAGTTCTTC. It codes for CASSPTSGKNNEQFF.

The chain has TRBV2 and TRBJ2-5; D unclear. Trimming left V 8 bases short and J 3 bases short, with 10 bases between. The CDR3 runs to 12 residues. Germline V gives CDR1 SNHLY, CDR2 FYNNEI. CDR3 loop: CASLYEEETQYF. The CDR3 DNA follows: TGTGCCAGCCTTTATGAGGAAGAGACCCAGTACTTC.

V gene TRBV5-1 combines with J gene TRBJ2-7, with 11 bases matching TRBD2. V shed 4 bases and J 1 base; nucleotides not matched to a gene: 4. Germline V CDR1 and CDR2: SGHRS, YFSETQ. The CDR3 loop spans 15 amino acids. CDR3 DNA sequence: TGCGCCAGCAGCATCGGACTAGCGGGTTCCTACGAGCAGTACTTC. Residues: CASSIGLAGSYEQYF.

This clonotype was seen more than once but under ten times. The DNA of the CDR3 is TGCGCCAGCAGAGATAGCCAACGAGGACAATATGAGCAGTTCTTC. Amino acids: CASRDSQRGQYEQFF. The V and J genes are TRBV5-1 and TRBJ2-5, with D perhaps TRBD1 (5 bases). Matching the DNA end better, TRBJ2-1 makes the J call doubtful. CDR1 is SGHRS, CDR2 YFSETQ, per germline. The CDR3 covers 15 residues.

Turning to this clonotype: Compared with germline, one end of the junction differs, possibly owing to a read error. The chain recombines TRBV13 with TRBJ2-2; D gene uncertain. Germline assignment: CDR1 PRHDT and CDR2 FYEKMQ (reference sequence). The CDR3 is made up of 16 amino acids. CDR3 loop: CASNLRTVADTGELFF. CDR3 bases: TGTGCCAGCAACTTACGAACAGTCGCGGACACCGGGGAGCTGTTTTTT.

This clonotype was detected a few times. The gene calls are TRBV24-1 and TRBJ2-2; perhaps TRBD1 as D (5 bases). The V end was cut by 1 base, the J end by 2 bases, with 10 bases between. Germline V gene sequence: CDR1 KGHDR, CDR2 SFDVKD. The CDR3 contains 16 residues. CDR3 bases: TGTGCCACCAGTGATTTAAGGGGCGCAAACACCGGGGAGCTGTTTTTT. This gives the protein CATSDLRGANTGELFF.

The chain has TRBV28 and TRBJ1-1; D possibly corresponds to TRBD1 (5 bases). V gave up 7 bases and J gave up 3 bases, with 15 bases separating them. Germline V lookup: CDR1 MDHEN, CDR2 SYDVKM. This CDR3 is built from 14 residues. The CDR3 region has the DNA TGTGCCAGCAACCTGAACTGGGGGGACACTGAAGCTTTCTTT. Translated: CASNLNWGDTEAFF.